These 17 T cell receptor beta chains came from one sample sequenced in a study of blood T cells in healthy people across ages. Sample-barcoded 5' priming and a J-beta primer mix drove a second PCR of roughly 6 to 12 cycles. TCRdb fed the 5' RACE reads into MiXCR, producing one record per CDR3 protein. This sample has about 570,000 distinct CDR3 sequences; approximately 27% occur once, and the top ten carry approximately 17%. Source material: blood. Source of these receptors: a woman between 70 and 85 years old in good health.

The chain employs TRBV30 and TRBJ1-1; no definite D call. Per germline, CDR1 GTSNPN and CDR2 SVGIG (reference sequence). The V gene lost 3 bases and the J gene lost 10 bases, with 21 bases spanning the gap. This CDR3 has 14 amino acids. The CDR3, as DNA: TGTGCCTGGAGGGGAATCGTCACCGATTACGGAGCTTTCTTT. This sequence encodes CAWRGIVTDYGAFF.

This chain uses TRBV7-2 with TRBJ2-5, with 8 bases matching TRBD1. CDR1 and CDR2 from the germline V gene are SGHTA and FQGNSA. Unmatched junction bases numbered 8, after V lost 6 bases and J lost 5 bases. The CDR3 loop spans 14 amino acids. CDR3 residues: CASRSQGATETQYF. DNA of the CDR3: TGTGCCAGCAGATCTCAGGGGGCTACGGAGACCCAGTACTTC.

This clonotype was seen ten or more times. DNA of the CDR3: TGTGCCAGCAGCTCCGGACAGGTCGTCTTCGGCACTGAAGCTTTCTTT. It encodes CASSSGQVVFGTEAFF. The chain recombines TRBV7-8 with TRBJ1-1; 7 bases agree with TRBD1. Germline V CDR1 and CDR2: SGHVS, FQNEAQ. The trim removed 4 bases at V and 4 bases at J, leaving 12 bases unmatched. This CDR3 spans 16 amino acids.

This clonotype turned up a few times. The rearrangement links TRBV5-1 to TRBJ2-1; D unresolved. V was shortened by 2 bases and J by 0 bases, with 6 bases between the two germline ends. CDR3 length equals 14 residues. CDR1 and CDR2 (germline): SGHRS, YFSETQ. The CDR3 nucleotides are TGCGCCAGCAGCTTCCGGACCTCCTACAATGAGCAGTTCTTC. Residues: CASSFRTSYNEQFF.

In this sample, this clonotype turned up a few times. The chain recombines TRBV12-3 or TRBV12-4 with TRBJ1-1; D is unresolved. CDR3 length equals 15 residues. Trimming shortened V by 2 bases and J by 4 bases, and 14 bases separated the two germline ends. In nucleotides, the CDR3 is TGTGCCAGCAGTTTAAGGAAGGCGGGGAGCACTGAAGCTTTCTTT. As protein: CASSLRKAGSTEAFF.

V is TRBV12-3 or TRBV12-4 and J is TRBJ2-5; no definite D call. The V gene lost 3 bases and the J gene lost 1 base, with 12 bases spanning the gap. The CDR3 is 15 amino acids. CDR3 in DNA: TGTGCCAGCAGTTTTTTCAGCACCTCCCAAGAGACCCAGTACTTC. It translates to CASSFFSTSQETQYF.

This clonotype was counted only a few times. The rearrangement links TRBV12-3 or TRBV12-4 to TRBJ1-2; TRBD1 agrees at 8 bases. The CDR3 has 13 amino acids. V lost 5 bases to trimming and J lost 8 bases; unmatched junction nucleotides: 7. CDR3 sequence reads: CASSQGARSGYTF. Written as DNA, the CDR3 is TGTGCCAGCAGTCAGGGGGCGCGTAGCGGCTACACCTTC.

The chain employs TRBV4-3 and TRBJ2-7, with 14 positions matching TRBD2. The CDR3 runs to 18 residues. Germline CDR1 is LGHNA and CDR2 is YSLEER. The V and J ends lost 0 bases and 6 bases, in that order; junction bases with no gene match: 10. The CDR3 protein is CASSQDSFGTSGSGEQYF. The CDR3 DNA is TGCGCCAGCAGCCAAGATTCGTTCGGGACTAGCGGGAGCGGCGAGCAGTACTTC.

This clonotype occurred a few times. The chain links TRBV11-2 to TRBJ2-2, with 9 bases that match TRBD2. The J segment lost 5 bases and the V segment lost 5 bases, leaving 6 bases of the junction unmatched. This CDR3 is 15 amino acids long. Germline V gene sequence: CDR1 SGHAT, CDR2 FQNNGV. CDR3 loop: CASSVSGGRTGELFF. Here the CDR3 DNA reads TGTGCCAGCAGCGTTAGCGGGGGTCGAACCGGGGAGCTGTTTTTT.

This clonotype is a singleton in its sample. CDR3: CASSPPGQGSTEAFF. As DNA, the CDR3 is TGTGCCAGCAGCCCCCCGGGACAGGGAAGCACTGAAGCTTTCTTT. The chain links TRBV6-5 to TRBJ1-1; 9 bases are a match to TRBD1. J was trimmed by 4 bases and V by 6 bases; bases with no gene match: 9. This CDR3 is 15 amino acids long. Germline-derived CDR1 and CDR2 are MNHEY and SVGAGI.

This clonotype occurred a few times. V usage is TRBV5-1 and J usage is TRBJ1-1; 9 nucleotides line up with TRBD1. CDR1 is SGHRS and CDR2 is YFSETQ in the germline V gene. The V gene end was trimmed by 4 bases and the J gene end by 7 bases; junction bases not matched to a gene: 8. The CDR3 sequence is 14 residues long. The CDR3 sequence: CASSAGQGIGEAFF. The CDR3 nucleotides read TGCGCCAGCAGCGCGGGACAGGGAATTGGTGAAGCTTTCTTT. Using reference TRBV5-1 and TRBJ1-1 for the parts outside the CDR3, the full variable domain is KAGVTQTPRYLIKTRGQQVTLSCSPISGHRSVSWYQQTPGQGLQFLFEYFSETQRNKGNFPGRFSGRQFSNSRSEMNVSTLELGDSALYLCASSAGQGIGEAFFGQGTRLTVV.

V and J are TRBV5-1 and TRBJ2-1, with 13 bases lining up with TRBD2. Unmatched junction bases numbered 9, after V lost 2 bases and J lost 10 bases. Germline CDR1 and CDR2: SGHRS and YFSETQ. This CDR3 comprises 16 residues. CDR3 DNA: TGCGCCAGCAGCTTCCGGACTAGCGGGGGAAGGGGGGAGCAGTTCTTC. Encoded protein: CASSFRTSGGRGEQFF.

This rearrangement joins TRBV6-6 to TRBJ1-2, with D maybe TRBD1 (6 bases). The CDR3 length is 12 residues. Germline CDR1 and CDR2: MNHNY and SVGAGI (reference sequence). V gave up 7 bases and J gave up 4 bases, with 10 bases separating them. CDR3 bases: TGTGCCAGCATGGGGGGCACCTATGGCTACACCTTC. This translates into CASMGGTYGYTF.

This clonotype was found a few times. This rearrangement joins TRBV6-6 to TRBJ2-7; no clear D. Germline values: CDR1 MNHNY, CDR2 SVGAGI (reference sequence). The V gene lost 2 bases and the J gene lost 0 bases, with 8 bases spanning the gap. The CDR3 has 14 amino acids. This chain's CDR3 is CASSYRDSSYEQYF. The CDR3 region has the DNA TGTGCCAGCAGTTACAGGGATTCCTCCTACGAGCAGTACTTC.

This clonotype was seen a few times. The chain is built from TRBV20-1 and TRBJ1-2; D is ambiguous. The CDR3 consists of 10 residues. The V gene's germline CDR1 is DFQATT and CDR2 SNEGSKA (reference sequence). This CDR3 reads CSYPRNGYTF. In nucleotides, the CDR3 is TGCAGCTATCCCAGGAATGGCTACACCTTC.

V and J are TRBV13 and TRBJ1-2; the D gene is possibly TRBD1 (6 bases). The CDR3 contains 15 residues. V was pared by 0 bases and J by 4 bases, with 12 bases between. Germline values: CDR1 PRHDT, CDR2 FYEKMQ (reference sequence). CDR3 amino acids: CASSLGGTPFYGYTF. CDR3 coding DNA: TGTGCCAGCAGCTTAGGAGGGACACCATTCTATGGCTACACCTTC.

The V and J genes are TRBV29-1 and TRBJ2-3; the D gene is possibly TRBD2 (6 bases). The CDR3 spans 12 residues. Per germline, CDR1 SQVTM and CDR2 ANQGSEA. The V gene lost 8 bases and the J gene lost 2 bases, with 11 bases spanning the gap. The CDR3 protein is CSSSENTDTQYF. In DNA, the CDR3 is TGCAGCTCTAGCGAAAACACAGATACGCAGTATTTT.